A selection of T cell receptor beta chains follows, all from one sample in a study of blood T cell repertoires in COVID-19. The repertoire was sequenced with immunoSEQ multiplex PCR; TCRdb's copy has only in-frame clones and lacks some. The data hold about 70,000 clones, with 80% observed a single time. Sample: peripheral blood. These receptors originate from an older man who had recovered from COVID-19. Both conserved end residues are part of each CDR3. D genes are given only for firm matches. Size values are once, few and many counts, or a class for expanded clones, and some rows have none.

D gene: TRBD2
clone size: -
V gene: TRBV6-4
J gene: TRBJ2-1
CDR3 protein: CASSRSHGEGNEQFF
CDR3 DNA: TGTGCCAGCAGTCGCTCCCATGGGGAGGGCAATGAGCAGTTCTTC

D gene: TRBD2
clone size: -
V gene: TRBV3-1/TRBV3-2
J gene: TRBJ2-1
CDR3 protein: CASSKRGLAGVNEQFF
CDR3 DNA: TGTGCCAGCAGCAAAAGAGGCCTAGCGGGGGTAAATGAGCAGTTCTTC

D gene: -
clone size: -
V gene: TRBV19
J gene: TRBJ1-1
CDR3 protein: CASSIGSGVYSGTEAFF
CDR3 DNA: TGTGCCAGTAGTATAGGGTCAGGGGTTTATTCGGGCACTGAAGCTTTCTTT

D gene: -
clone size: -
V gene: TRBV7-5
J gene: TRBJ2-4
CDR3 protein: CVRSLSPPIAKNIQYF
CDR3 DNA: TGTGTCAGAAGCTTAAGCCCACCGATAGCCAAAAACATTCAGTACTTC

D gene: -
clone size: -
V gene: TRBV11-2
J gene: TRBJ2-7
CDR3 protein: CASSLDSGVEQYF
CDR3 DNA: TGTGCCAGCAGCTTAGATTCAGGGGTCGAGCAGTACTTC

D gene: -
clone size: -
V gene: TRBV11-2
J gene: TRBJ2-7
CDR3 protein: CASSLYREGYEQYF
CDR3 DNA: TGTGCCAGCAGCTTATACAGGGAGGGCTACGAGCAGTACTTC

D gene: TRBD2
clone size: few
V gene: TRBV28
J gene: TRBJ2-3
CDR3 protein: CASSFSGRRDTQYF
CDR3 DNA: TGTGCCAGCAGTTTTAGCGGGAGGCGAGATACGCAGTATTTT

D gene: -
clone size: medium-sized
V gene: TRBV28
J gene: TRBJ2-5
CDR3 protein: CASSLTRSLYQETQYF
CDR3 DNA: TGTGCCAGCAGTTTAACCAGGTCCCTGTACCAAGAGACCCAGTACTTC

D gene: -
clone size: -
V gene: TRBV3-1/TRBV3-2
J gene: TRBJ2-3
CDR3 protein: CATAAVDTQYF
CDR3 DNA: TGTGCCACAGCCGCGGTGGATACGCAGTATTTT

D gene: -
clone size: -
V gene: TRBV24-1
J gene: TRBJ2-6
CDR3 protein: CATSDATDTGANVLTF
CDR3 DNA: TGTGCCACCAGTGATGCGACAGACACCGGGGCCAACGTCCTGACTTTC

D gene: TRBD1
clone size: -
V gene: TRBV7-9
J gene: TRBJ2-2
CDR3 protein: CASSADRAPGELFF
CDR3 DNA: TGTGCCAGCAGCGCAGACAGGGCCCCCGGGGAGCTGTTTTTT

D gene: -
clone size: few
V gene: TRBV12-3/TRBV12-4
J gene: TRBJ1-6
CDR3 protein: CASSNRESPLHF
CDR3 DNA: TGTGCCAGCAGTAACAGGGAATCACCCCTCCACTTT

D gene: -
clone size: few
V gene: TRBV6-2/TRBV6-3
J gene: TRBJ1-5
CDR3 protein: CASSYAVGGNQPQHF
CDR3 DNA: TGTGCCAGCAGTTACGCCGTGGGGGGGAATCAGCCCCAGCATTTT

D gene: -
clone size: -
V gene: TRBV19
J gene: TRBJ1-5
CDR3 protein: CASSAGSQPQHF
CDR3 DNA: TGTGCCAGTAGTGCGGGGTCTCAGCCCCAGCATTTT

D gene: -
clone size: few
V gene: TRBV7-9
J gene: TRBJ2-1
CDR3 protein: CASSRQDISYNEQFF
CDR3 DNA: TGTGCCAGCAGCCGACAGGACATCTCCTACAATGAGCAGTTCTTC

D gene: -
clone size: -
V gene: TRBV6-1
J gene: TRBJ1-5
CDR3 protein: CASSETLSGNQPQHF
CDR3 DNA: TGTGCCAGCAGTGAAACGCTCTCGGGGAATCAGCCCCAGCATTTT

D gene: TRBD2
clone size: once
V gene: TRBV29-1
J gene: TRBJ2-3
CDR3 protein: CSVERTSNPTDTQYF
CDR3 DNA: TGCAGCGTTGAAAGGACTAGTAATCCCACAGATACGCAGTATTTT

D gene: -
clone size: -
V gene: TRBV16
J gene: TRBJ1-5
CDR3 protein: CASSQSRGNQPQHF
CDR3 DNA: TGTGCCAGCAGCCAATCCAGGGGCAATCAGCCCCAGCATTTT

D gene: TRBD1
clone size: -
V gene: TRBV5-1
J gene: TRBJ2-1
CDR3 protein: CASTLRWDRGDREQFF
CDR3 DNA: TGCGCCAGCACGCTTAGATGGGACAGGGGAGACCGAGAGCAGTTCTTC

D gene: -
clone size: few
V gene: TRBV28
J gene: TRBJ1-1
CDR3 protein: CASRPPGGNTEAFF
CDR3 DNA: TGTGCCAGCAGACCCCCGGGAGGGAACACTGAAGCTTTCTTT

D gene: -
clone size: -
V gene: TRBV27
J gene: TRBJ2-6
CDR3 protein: CASSLFPTGPLTGANVLTF
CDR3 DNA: TGTGCCAGCAGTTTATTCCCTACAGGGCCGCTGACTGGGGCCAACGTCCTGACTTTC

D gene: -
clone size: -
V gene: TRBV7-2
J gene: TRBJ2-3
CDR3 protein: CASSSSTRIDTQYF
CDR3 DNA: TGTGCCAGCAGCTCCTCGACTAGAATAGATACGCAGTATTTT

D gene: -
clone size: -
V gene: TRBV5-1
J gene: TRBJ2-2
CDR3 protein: CASRGLGLGELFF
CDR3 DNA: TGCGCCAGCAGGGGACTCGGTTTAGGGGAGCTGTTTTTT

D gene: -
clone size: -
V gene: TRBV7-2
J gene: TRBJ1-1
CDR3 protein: CASSSLEGFTEAFF
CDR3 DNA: TGTGCCAGCAGCTCGTTAGAGGGTTTCACTGAAGCTTTCTTT

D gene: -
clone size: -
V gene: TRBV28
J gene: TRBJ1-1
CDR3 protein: CASSLVSRGITEAFF
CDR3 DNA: TGTGCCAGCAGTTTAGTTTCGCGAGGGATCACTGAAGCTTTCTTT

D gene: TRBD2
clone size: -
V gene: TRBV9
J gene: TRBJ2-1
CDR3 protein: CASSVATGLADNEQFF
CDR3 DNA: TGTGCCAGCAGCGTAGCTACGGGACTAGCGGACAATGAGCAGTTCTTC

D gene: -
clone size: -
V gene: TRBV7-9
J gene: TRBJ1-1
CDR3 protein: CASTQGSLNTEAFF
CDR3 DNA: TGTGCCAGCACCCAGGGGTCCTTGAACACTGAAGCTTTCTTT

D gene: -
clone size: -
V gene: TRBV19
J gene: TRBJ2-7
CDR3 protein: CASKLKYETGSYEQYF
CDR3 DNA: TGTGCCAGTAAGTTGAAATACGAGACAGGCTCCTACGAGCAGTACTTC

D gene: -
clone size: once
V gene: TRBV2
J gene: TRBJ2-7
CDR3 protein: CASKAGRGFFYEQYF
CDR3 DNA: TGTGCCAGCAAGGCCGGTAGGGGTTTTTTCTACGAGCAGTACTTC

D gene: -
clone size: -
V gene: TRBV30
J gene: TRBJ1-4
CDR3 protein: CAWTPGEKLFF
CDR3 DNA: TGTGCCTGGACCCCAGGGGAAAAACTGTTTTTT

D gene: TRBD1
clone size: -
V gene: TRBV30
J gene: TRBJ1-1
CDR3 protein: CAWKLRQGNTEAFF
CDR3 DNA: TGTGCCTGGAAGCTACGACAGGGGAACACTGAAGCTTTCTTT

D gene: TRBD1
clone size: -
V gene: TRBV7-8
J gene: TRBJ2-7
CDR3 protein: CASSTRTGQGEQYF
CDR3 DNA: TGTGCCAGCAGCACGCGGACAGGGCAGGGCGAGCAGTACTTC

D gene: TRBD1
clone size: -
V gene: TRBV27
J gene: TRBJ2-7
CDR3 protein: CASSRDPGQGIISDEQYF
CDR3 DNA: TGTGCCAGCAGTCGAGACCCGGGACAGGGGATCATCTCTGACGAGCAGTACTTC

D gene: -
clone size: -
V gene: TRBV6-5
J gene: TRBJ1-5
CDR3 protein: CASRATGSINQPQHF
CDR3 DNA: TGTGCCAGCAGGGCCACAGGTTCAATAAATCAGCCCCAGCATTTT

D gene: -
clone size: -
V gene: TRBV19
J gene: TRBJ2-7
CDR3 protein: CASSKGLITYEQYF
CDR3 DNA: TGTGCCAGTAGTAAGGGGCTCATTACCTACGAGCAGTACTTC

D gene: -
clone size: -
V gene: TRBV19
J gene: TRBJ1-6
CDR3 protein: CASSSPTGRNSPLHF
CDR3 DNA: TGTGCCAGTAGTAGCCCGACAGGTCGTAATTCACCCCTCCACTTT

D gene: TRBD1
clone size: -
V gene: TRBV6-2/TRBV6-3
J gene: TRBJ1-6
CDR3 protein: CASSGQVYNSPLHF
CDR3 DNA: TGTGCCAGCAGTGGACAGGTCTATAATTCACCCCTCCACTTT

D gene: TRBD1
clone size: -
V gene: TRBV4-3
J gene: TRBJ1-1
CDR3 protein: CASSQTTGANTEAFF
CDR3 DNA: TGCGCCAGCAGCCAAACGACAGGGGCAAACACTGAAGCTTTCTTT

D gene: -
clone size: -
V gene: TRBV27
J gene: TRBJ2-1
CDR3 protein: CASSLQGSINEQFF
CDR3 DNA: TGTGCCAGCAGTTTACAGGGTTCCATCAATGAGCAGTTCTTC

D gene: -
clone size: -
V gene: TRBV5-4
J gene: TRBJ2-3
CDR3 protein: CASSLEAGRGADTQYF
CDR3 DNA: TGTGCCAGCAGCTTGGAGGCGGGCCGAGGCGCAGATACGCAGTATTTT

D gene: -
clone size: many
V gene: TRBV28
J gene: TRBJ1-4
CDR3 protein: CASSGGSRGKEKLFF
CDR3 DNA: TGTGCCAGCAGTGGCGGCAGCAGGGGTAAGGAAAAACTGTTTTTT

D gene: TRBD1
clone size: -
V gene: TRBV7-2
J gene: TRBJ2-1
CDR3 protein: CASSLVQGAGNEQFF
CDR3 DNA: TGTGCCAGCAGCTTGGTGCAGGGGGCGGGCAATGAGCAGTTCTTC

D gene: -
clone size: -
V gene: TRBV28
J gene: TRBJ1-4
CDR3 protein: CASRQGNEKLFF
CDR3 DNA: TGTGCCAGCAGACAGGGAAATGAAAAACTGTTTTTT

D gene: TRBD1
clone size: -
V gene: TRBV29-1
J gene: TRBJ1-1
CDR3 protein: CSVGRTGGRTEAFF
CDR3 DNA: TGCAGCGTGGGAAGGACAGGGGGCCGTACTGAAGCTTTCTTT

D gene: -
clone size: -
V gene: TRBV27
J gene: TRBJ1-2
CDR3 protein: CATISSFYGYTF
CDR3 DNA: TGTGCCACCATCAGTAGCTTCTATGGCTACACCTTC

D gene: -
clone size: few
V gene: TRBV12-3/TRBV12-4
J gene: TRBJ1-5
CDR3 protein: CASSPFNQPQHF
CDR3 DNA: TGTGCCAGCAGCCCGTTCAATCAGCCCCAGCATTTT

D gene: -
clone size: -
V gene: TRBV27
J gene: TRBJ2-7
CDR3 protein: CASSLLSPRVSHYYEQYF
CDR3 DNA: TGTGCCAGCAGTCTATTATCCCCTCGGGTCTCCCACTACTACGAGCAGTACTTC

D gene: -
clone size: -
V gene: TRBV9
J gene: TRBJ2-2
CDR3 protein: CASSRQAVDTGELFF
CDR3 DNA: TGTGCCAGCAGCCGACAGGCGGTTGACACCGGGGAGCTGTTTTTT

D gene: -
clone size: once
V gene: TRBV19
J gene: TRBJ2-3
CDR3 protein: CASSIFGADTQYF
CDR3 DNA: TGTGCCAGTAGTATCTTCGGAGCCGATACGCAGTATTTT

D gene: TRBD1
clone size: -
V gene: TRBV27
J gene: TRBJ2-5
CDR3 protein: CASSSPDRAQETQYF
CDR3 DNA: TGTGCCAGCAGTTCCCCGGACAGGGCACAAGAGACCCAGTACTTC

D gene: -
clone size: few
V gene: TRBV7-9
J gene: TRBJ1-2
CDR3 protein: CASSLAGGYTF
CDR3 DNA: TGTGCCAGCAGCTTAGCCGGTGGCTACACCTTC

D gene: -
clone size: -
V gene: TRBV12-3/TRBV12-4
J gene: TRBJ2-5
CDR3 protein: CASSLISGETQYF
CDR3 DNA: TGTGCCAGCAGTTTAATCTCGGGTGAGACCCAGTACTTC

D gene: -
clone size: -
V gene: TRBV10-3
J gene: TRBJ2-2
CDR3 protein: CAISESAGQNRGELFF
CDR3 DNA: TGTGCCATCAGTGAGTCGGCAGGCCAGAACCGTGGGGAGCTGTTTTTT

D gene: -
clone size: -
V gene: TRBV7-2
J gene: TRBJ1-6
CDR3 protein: CASSLGAGRANSPLHF
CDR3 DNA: TGTGCCAGCAGCTTAGGGGCGGGACGGGCGAATTCACCCCTCCACTTT